These 24 T cell receptor beta chains were sequenced from one sample in a study of blood T cell repertoires in COVID-19. The protocol was immunoSEQ multiplex PCR, while the TCRdb copy is restricted to in-frame clones and leaves out a portion. Of under 200,000 clones listed, about 86% are singletons. Sequenced sample: peripheral blood. Receptors originate from a man aged 25-40 years with active or convalescent COVID-19.

This clone was detected a few times. The rearrangement uses TRBV27 and TRBJ2-1; perhaps TRBD1 as D (6 bases). The CDR3 is 12 residues long. In germline, CDR1 is MNHEY, CDR2 SMNVEV (reference sequence). Trimming shortened V by 4 bases and J by 6 bases, and 7 bases separated the two germline ends. The CDR3 loop is CASSWGPNEQFF. Here the CDR3 DNA reads TGTGCCAGCAGTTGGGGGCCCAATGAGCAGTTCTTC.

The J gene is TRBJ1-2, the V gene TRBV6-5, with TRBD1 identical over 7 bases. CDR1 is MNHEY, CDR2 SVGAGI, per germline. The CDR3 sequence is 14 residues long. With V trimmed by 4 bases and J by 3 bases, 5 bases remained unmatched. CDR3 residues: CASSSRQGDYGYTF. As DNA, the CDR3 is TGTGCCAGCAGTTCACGACAGGGAGACTATGGCTACACCTTC.

A few counts support this clone. The chain uses TRBV7-3 and TRBJ1-6; D gene ambiguous. From germline, CDR1 is SGHTA and CDR2 FQGTGA. The V gene lost 5 bases and the J gene lost 8 bases, with 10 bases spanning the gap. CDR3 size: 13 residues. Here the CDR3 DNA reads TGTGCCAGCAGCCTATCCCGGGATTCACCCCTCCACTTT. Translating it yields CASSLSRDSPLHF.

J is TRBJ1-2 and V is TRBV28, with D possibly matching TRBD1 (6 bases). The V end was cut by 4 bases, the J end by 3 bases, with 18 bases between. The CDR3 extends over 16 amino acids. Germline CDR1 and CDR2: MDHEN and SYDVKM. The CDR3 loop is CASSSAGTPRDYGYTF. The CDR3 DNA is TGTGCCAGCAGTTCCGCCGGGACACCTAGGGACTATGGCTACACCTTC.

This clone was seen a handful of times. This sequence joins TRBV19 and TRBJ1-5; the match to TRBD1 covers 8 bases. Germline assignment: CDR1 LNHDA and CDR2 SQIVND (reference sequence). This CDR3 spans 14 amino acids. Germline trimming cut 9 bases from V and 4 bases from J; bases unmatched to any gene: 8. CDR3 coding DNA: TGTGCCAGCCACCTCACAGGGGGTAATCAGCCCCAGCATTTT. Amino acids: CASHLTGGNQPQHF.

The V and J genes are TRBV4-3 and TRBJ2-7, with D possibly being TRBD2 (6 bases). V was trimmed by 4 bases and J by 2 bases, leaving 18 bases between them. Germline CDR1 LGHNA, CDR2 YSLEER. The CDR3 loop spans 16 amino acids. The CDR3 sequence is CASSRDRLVNTYEQYF. CDR3 nucleotide sequence: TGCGCCAGCAGCCGTGACCGACTAGTGAACACCTACGAGCAGTACTTC.

This clone was seen only once. The V call is TRBV18, the J call TRBJ1-3; the D is unclear. Looked up from germline, CDR1 is KGHSH and CDR2 is LQKENI. With 1 base removed from V and 0 bases from J, the gap between germline ends came to 16 bases. This CDR3 has 18 amino acids. The CDR3 nucleotides read TGTGCCAGCTCACCACGCGAGGTCTTCCAGAGCTCTGGAAACACCATATATTTT. Its protein product is CASSPREVFQSSGNTIYF.

This chain links TRBV29-1 with TRBJ1-2; 8 bases align to TRBD1. Trimming took 6 bases from V and 2 from J; bases not matched to a gene: 5. The CDR3 runs to 13 residues. Germline values: CDR1 SQVTM, CDR2 ANQGSEA. The CDR3 nucleotides are TGCAGCGTGGAGACAGGGGCCAACTATGGCTACACCTTC. The encoded protein is CSVETGANYGYTF.

This rearrangement joins TRBV2 to TRBJ1-1; the D is unclear. The V end lost 6 bases, the J end lost 2 bases, and 7 bases lay between the germline ends. The CDR3 length is 12 residues. CDR1 and CDR2 from the germline V gene are SNHLY and FYNNEI. The CDR3 nucleotides read TGTGCCAGCAGAGCCGTAAACACTGAAGCTTTCTTT. Translated, it gives CASRAVNTEAFF.

The V and J genes are TRBV5-1 and TRBJ1-1, with D perhaps TRBD1 (5 bases). CDR1 is SGHRS and CDR2 is YFSETQ in the germline V gene. V gave up 7 bases and J gave up 1 base, with 17 bases separating them. This CDR3 is 15 amino acids long. The CDR3, as DNA: TGCGCCAGCCAGGGCTTTTCCGTCACGAACACTGAAGCTTTCTTT. Its protein product is CASQGFSVTNTEAFF.

This chain uses TRBV29-1 with TRBJ1-1; D gene ambiguous. The CDR3 has 12 amino acids. The V and J ends lost 2 bases and 3 bases respectively, with 7 bases between them. Germline V gene lookup returns CDR1 SQVTM and CDR2 ANQGSEA. CDR3 sequence: CSVESEDTEAFF. CDR3 bases: TGCAGCGTTGAATCGGAGGACACTGAAGCTTTCTTT.

The chain recombines TRBV4-1 with TRBJ2-5, with TRBD2 matching over 9 bases. In germline, CDR1 is MGHRA, CDR2 YSYEKL. CDR3 length equals 14 residues. V lost 5 bases and J lost 2; bases outside the gene matches: 3. The CDR3 sequence: CASSGTSRQETQYF. The DNA of the CDR3 is TGCGCCAGCAGCGGGACTAGCAGACAAGAGACCCAGTACTTC.

The rearrangement uses TRBV9 and TRBJ2-7, with D tentatively TRBD2 (7 bases). Per the germline V gene, CDR1 is SGDLS and CDR2 is YYNGEE. V was clipped by 0 bases and J by 5 bases, with 15 bases between them. The CDR3 spans 15 residues. The CDR3 coding sequence is TGTGCCAGCAGCGTAGGCGGGGGCTCTATGCACGAGCAGTACGTC. Translated, it gives CASSVGGGSMHEQYV.

V gene TRBV28 combines with J gene TRBJ2-7; TRBD1 aligns across 8 bases. Trimming at V came to 5 bases and at J to 10 bases, leaving 16 bases not matched to a gene. The CDR3 is 15 amino acids. Per germline, CDR1 MDHEN and CDR2 SYDVKM. CDR3 in DNA: TGTGCCAGCAGTATCGGACAGGGCCGGTCGACGAAACAGTACGTC. Its translation is CASSIGQGRSTKQYV.

CDR3 loop: CASSEARPGDTQYF. CDR3 coding DNA: TGCGCCAGCAGTGAGGCTCGGCCGGGAGATACGCAGTATTTT. V gene TRBV10-2 combines with J gene TRBJ2-3; D is uncertain. Trimming removed 2 bases from V and 5 bases from J, with 11 bases in between. The CDR3 consists of 14 residues. Germline CDR1 WSHSY, CDR2 SAAADI.

The chain couples TRBV11-1 to TRBJ1-1; D unresolved. The CDR3 covers 13 residues. From germline, CDR1 is SGHAT and CDR2 FQDESV (reference sequence). The V end was cut by 5 bases, the J end by 1 base, with 8 bases between. The CDR3: CASSERQNTEAFF. The CDR3 region has the DNA TGTGCCAGCAGCGAAAGACAGAACACTGAAGCTTTCTTT.

This chain connects TRBV5-6 to TRBJ1-1; D remains unclear. CDR1 is SGHDT, CDR2 YYEEEE, per germline. The CDR3 consists of 12 residues. The V end was cut by 4 bases, the J end by 5 bases, with 9 bases between. The CDR3 DNA reads TGTGCCAGCAGCCTAGCGGTAACTGAAGCTTTCTTT. Encoded protein: CASSLAVTEAFF. Variable domain in full (rest from reference TRBV5-6 and TRBJ1-1): DAGVTQSPTHLIKTRGQQVTLRCSPKSGHDTVSWYQQALGQGPQFIFQYYEEEERQRGNFPDRFSGHQFPNYSSELNVNALLLGDSALYLCASSLAVTEAFFGQGTRLTVV.

This sequence joins TRBV5-1 and TRBJ2-3; no clear D gene. Trimming removed 1 base at V and 3 bases at J, with 9 bases between. The length of the CDR3 is 14 residues. Germline V gene data show CDR1 as SGHRS and CDR2 as YFSETQ. CDR3 amino acids: CASSLIKETDTQYF. The DNA of the CDR3 is TGCGCCAGCAGCTTGATCAAGGAGACAGATACGCAGTATTTT.

This chain links TRBV5-1 with TRBJ1-4; 12 positions match TRBD1. Trimming at V came to 3 bases and at J to 8 bases, leaving 5 bases not matched to a gene. Germline CDR1 reads SGHRS; CDR2 reads YFSETQ. This CDR3 region has 15 residues. As DNA, the CDR3 is TGCGCCAGCAGCTCCGCCGGGACAGGGGGCGAAAAACTGTTTTTT. It is translated as CASSSAGTGGEKLFF.

The chain joins TRBV20-1 to TRBJ1-5; 7 bases map to TRBD1. In germline, CDR1 is DFQATT, CDR2 SNEGSKA (reference sequence). With 3 bases clipped from V and 4 bases from J, the junction kept 3 bases outside the gene matches. The CDR3 contains 13 residues. The CDR3 protein is CSASGDSNQPQHF. CDR3 coding DNA: TGCAGTGCTAGTGGGGACAGTAATCAGCCCCAGCATTTT.

The rearrangement joins TRBV2 to TRBJ1-4; D call uncertain. Between the trimmed V and J ends, which lost 0 bases and 8 bases, there was a span of 10 bases. Germline V CDR1 and CDR2: SNHLY, FYNNEI. The CDR3 length is 14 residues. This CDR3 reads CASSEADIGEKLFF. The DNA for the CDR3 is TGTGCCAGCAGTGAAGCCGACATTGGGGAAAAACTGTTTTTT.

This clone has just a few counts. The chain uses TRBV5-8 and TRBJ2-1; 10 positions match TRBD1. Per germline, CDR1 SGHTS and CDR2 YDEGEE. This CDR3 is 15 amino acids long. With 3 bases clipped from V and 4 bases from J, the junction kept 4 bases outside the gene matches. The CDR3 DNA reads TGTGCCAGCAGCTCCGGGACAGGGGAATACAATGAGCAGTTCTTC. Its protein product is CASSSGTGEYNEQFF.

V and J are TRBV27 and TRBJ2-3; 8 bases fit TRBD2. Per the germline V gene, CDR1 is MNHEY and CDR2 is SMNVEV (reference sequence). The V segment lost 1 base and the J segment 4 bases; nucleotides outside the gene matches: 10. This CDR3 comprises 17 residues. The CDR3 DNA is TGTGCCAGCAGTTTATTGTTGTTCGGGAGGGGATCAGATACGCAGTATTTT. This sequence encodes CASSLLLFGRGSDTQYF.

The chain joins TRBV13 to TRBJ2-2, with a possible D match to TRBD2 (7 bases). This CDR3 is 16 amino acids long. Germline loops: CDR1 PRHDT, CDR2 FYEKMQ (reference sequence). Between the trimmed V and J ends, which lost 5 bases and 4 bases, there was a span of 17 bases. CDR3 nucleotide sequence: TGTGCCAGCAGCCCACGGGGAGGGGGTACCACCGGGGAGCTGTTTTTT. This sequence encodes CASSPRGGGTTGELFF.